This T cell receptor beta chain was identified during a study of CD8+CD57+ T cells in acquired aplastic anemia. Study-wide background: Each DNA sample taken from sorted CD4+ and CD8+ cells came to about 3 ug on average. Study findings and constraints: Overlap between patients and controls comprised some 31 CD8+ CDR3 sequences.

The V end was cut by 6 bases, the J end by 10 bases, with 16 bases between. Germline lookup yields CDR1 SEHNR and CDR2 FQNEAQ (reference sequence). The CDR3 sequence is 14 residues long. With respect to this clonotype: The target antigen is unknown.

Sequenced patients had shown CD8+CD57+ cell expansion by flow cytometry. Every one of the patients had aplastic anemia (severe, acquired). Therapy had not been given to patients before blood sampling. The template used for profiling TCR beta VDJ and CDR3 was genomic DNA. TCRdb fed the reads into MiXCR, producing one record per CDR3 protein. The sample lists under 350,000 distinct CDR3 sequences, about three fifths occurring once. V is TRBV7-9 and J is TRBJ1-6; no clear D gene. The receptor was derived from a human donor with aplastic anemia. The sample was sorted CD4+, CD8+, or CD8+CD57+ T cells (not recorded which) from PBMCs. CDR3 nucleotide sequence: TGTGCCAGCAGTGAACGGTTTCTAGCCTCACCCCTCCACTTT. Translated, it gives CASSERFLASPLHF.